The 30 T cell receptor beta chains presented below share a single source sample, sequenced in a study of blood T cells in healthy people across ages. Primers used in a second PCR of about 7 to 12 cycles were a sample-barcoded 5' primer and a J-beta primer mix. One entry per CDR3 protein, called by TCRdb with MiXCR from the 5' RACE reads. The table shows roughly 930,000 distinct CDR3 sequences, with around 48% occurring only once. Sequenced material: blood. The receptors originated from a man aged 25-45 years in good health.

The J gene is TRBJ2-7, the V gene TRBV9; D is possibly TRBD1 (5 bases). The germline CDR1 and CDR2 sequences are SGDLS and YYNGEE. The V end was cut by 0 bases, the J end by 0 bases, with 7 bases between. The CDR3 extends over 14 amino acids. The CDR3 DNA follows: TGTGCCAGCAGCGTAGGCAGGGACTCCTACGAGCAGTACTTC. Translation: CASSVGRDSYEQYF.

This clonotype has more than one count but fewer than ten. V is TRBV20-1 and J is TRBJ2-3; 8 bases match TRBD1. The CDR3 covers 14 residues. The germline V gene has CDR1 DFQATT and CDR2 SNEGSKA (reference sequence). The V gene end was trimmed by 5 bases and the J gene end by 4 bases; junction bases not matched to a gene: 8. CDR3: CSAPGQGRADTQYF. In nucleotides, the CDR3 is TGCAGTGCTCCAGGACAGGGAAGGGCAGATACGCAGTATTTT.

This clonotype was seen a handful of times. The V gene is TRBV5-5, the J gene TRBJ2-1; 8 bases are a match to TRBD1. Germline CDR1 is SGHKS and CDR2 is YYEKEE (reference sequence). Trimming cost V 5 bases and J 9 bases; bases outside gene matches: 7. The CDR3 sequence is 13 residues long. The CDR3 DNA is TGTGCCAGCAGGGCGACAGGGGCCGGTGAGCAGTTCTTC. The encoded protein is CASRATGAGEQFF. Full variable domain (rest looked up from reference TRBV5-5 and TRBJ2-1): DAGVTQSPTHLIKTRGQQVTLRCSPISGHKSVSWYQQVLGQGPQFIFQYYEKEERGRGNFPDRFSARQFPNYSSELNVNALLLGDSALYLCASRATGAGEQFFGPGTRLTVL.

The V call is TRBV4-1, the J call TRBJ1-2; D is unresolved. This CDR3 spans 14 amino acids. Looked up from germline, CDR1 is MGHRA and CDR2 is YSYEKL. The germline V and J ends were trimmed by 3 bases and 2 bases, with 10 bases remaining between them. The CDR3 here is CASSHQGKNYGYTF. In DNA form, the CDR3 reads TGCGCCAGCAGCCACCAAGGGAAGAACTATGGCTACACCTTC.

The rearrangement uses TRBV7-9 and TRBJ2-4; D is tentatively TRBD1 or TRBD2 (5 bases each). Trimming pared 5 bases from V and 7 bases from J, leaving 27 bases between. Germline CDR1 is SEHNR and CDR2 is FQNEAQ (reference sequence). This CDR3 region has 18 residues. The CDR3 is CASSKGRESFIIRNIQYF. The CDR3 DNA follows: TGTGCCAGCAGCAAGGGACGGGAATCCTTCATTATTAGGAACATTCAGTACTTC.

This clonotype was observed a handful of times. The chain carries TRBV21-1 and TRBJ1-5; TRBD1, as called in the table, went unchecked against the DNA. TRBV21-1 is labeled a pseudogene. The CDR3 sequence is 18 residues long. This CDR3 reads CASSPTPGTDYSNQPQHF. CDR3 DNA: TGTGCCAGCAGCCCGACCCCGGGGACAGACTATAGCAATCAGCCCCAGCATTTT.

This clonotype was recorded once. The V gene is TRBV7-2, the J gene TRBJ2-7, with D uncertain. The germline V and J ends were trimmed by 4 bases and 5 bases, with 15 bases remaining between them. This CDR3 is 14 amino acids long. CDR1 and CDR2 (germline): SGHTA, FQGNSA. CDR3 sequence (DNA): TGTGCCAGCAGCTCCACAATTAGTATCCACGAGCAGTACTTC. This gives the protein CASSSTISIHEQYF.

CDR3: CSARQTWNEQFF. The CDR3, as DNA: TGCAGTGCGAGACAGACTTGGAACGAGCAGTTCTTC. The chain combines TRBV20-1 with TRBJ2-1; possibly TRBD1 for D (5 bases). The CDR3 covers 12 residues. Between the trimmed V and J ends, which lost 6 bases and 10 bases, there was a span of 16 bases. Per the germline V gene, CDR1 is DFQATT and CDR2 is SNEGSKA (reference sequence).

Comment on this clonotype: A junction end diverges from the germline sequence, so it may reflect a read error. The chain recombines TRBV20-1 with TRBJ2-1; D is perhaps TRBD2 (6 bases). CDR3 size: 15 residues. Germline loops: CDR1 DFQATT, CDR2 SNEGSKA (reference sequence). CDR3 nucleotide sequence: TGCAGTACTAGAGATTTCGGGGGTCCCTACAATGAGCAGTTCTTC. Translation: CSTRDFGGPYNEQFF.

V gene TRBV2 combines with J gene TRBJ1-2; TRBD1 agrees at 8 bases. The CDR3 spans 14 residues. CDR1 is SNHLY, CDR2 FYNNEI, per germline. After removal of 0 bases from V and 7 bases from J, the junction contained 4 bases not matched to a gene. The CDR3 DNA follows: TGTGCCAGCAGTGAAGCCGCGACAGGGGCTGGCTACACCTTC. Translating gives CASSEAATGAGYTF.

This sequence joins TRBV11-3 and TRBJ2-3, with 9 bases matching TRBD1. This CDR3 has 12 residues. Germline lookup yields CDR1 SGHNT and CDR2 YENEEA. With V trimmed by 5 bases and J by 11 bases, 5 bases remained unmatched. CDR3 sequence: CASSKTGGEQYF. CDR3 DNA: TGTGCCAGCAGCAAGACAGGGGGGGAGCAGTATTTT. The entire variable domain, with the rest obtained from reference TRBV11-3 and TRBJ2-3, is as follows: EAGVVQSPRYKIIEKKQPVAFWCNPISGHNTLYWYLQNLGQGPELLIRYENEEAVDDSQLPKDRFSAERLKGVDSTLKIQPAELGDSAVYLCASSKTGGEQYFGPGTRLTVL.

This chain connects TRBV4-1 to TRBJ1-2; D might be TRBD1 (6 bases). Germline CDR1 reads MGHRA; CDR2 reads YSYEKL. The V gene lost 0 bases and the J gene lost 7 bases, with 12 bases spanning the gap. The CDR3 runs 14 residues. The CDR3 sequence is CASSQDPGAGGYTF. CDR3 sequence (DNA): TGCGCCAGCAGCCAAGATCCGGGGGCGGGTGGCTACACCTTC.

The rearrangement uses TRBV29-1 and TRBJ2-5, with TRBD1 as a possible D gene (5 bases). CDR3 length equals 13 residues. The ends were cut back, 1 base at V and 11 bases at J, with 17 bases in the middle. Germline CDR1 reads SQVTM; CDR2 reads ANQGSEA. CDR3 region: CSVEGRAPAEQYF. In DNA form, the CDR3 reads TGCAGCGTTGAAGGCAGGGCCCCCGCGGAGCAGTACTTC.

This clonotype appeared a few times. The V and J genes are TRBV20-1 and TRBJ2-1; TRBD2 aligns across 9 bases. After removal of 0 bases from V and 9 bases from J, the junction contained 12 bases not matched to a gene. CDR3 length: 16 amino acids. Germline V gene data show CDR1 as DFQATT and CDR2 as SNEGSKA (reference sequence). The CDR3 spells CSARDEGGGAFFEQFF. The CDR3 coding sequence is TGCAGTGCTAGAGATGAAGGCGGGGGGGCTTTCTTTGAGCAGTTCTTC.

Concerning this clonotype itself: At one end, the junction sequence differs from germline, possibly due to a read error. This rearrangement joins TRBV29-1 to TRBJ2-1; 9 positions agree with TRBD2. Germline V CDR1 and CDR2: SQVTM, ANQGSEA. The CDR3 loop spans 17 amino acids. The CDR3 reads CSVEGVASGMTYNEQFF. As DNA, the CDR3 is TGCAGCGTCGAAGGGGTCGCTAGCGGGATGACATACAATGAGCAGTTCTTC.

In regard to this clonotype: At one end, the junction sequence differs from germline, possibly due to a read error. The chain uses TRBV11-2 and TRBJ2-3, with 9 positions matching TRBD2. From germline, CDR1 is SGHAT and CDR2 FQNNGV. The CDR3 is made up of 20 amino acids. The CDR3 loop reads CASSLTASGARSSSTDMQYF. The CDR3 DNA follows: TGTGCCAGCAGCTTAACGGCTAGCGGGGCTCGGTCTTCTAGCACAGATATGCAGTATTTT.

This sequence joins TRBV6-2 or TRBV6-3 and TRBJ2-7, with 10 bases fitting TRBD1. The CDR3 extends over 18 amino acids. Germline V gives CDR1 MNHEY, CDR2 SVGEGT. After removal of 2 bases from V and 0 bases from J, the junction contained 10 bases not matched to a gene. The CDR3 sequence: CASSYTGTGDPFSYEQYF. The CDR3, as DNA: TGTGCCAGCAGTTACACCGGGACAGGGGACCCATTCTCCTACGAGCAGTACTTC.

This chain links TRBV9 with TRBJ2-4; D is perhaps TRBD2 (6 bases). Trimming cost V 4 bases and J 6 bases, with 17 bases left between them. Germline CDR1 and CDR2: SGDLS and YYNGEE. CDR3 length: 15 residues. The CDR3 sequence is CASSTSRAGGNIQYF. In nucleotides, the CDR3 is TGTGCCAGCAGCACCAGCAGGGCCGGGGGAAACATTCAGTACTTC.

The chain has TRBV4-2 and TRBJ1-1; D remains unclear. This CDR3 spans 14 amino acids. Per germline, CDR1 LGHNA and CDR2 YNFKEQ. Trimming stripped 1 base from V and 3 bases from J, with 9 bases between. CDR3 residues: CASSQGNQDTEAFF. The CDR3 bases are TGTGCCAGCAGCCAAGGAAACCAGGACACTGAAGCTTTCTTT.

This rearrangement joins TRBV29-1 to TRBJ2-1, with a weak D call TRBD2 (6 bases). This CDR3 is built from 16 residues. V lost 4 bases and J lost 4, with 20 bases in between. The germline gives CDR1 SQVTM, CDR2 ANQGSEA. The CDR3 DNA reads as TGCAGCGTTGGCGGGATTACCCCAACCCCTTACAATGAGCAGTTCTTC. This sequence encodes CSVGGITPTPYNEQFF.

This clonotype was observed once. The rearrangement uses TRBV7-9 and TRBJ2-7; 12 bases map to TRBD2. The CDR3 sequence is 16 residues long. Per the germline V gene, CDR1 is SEHNR and CDR2 is FQNEAQ (reference sequence). The ends lost 5 bases at V and 2 bases at J; junction bases unmatched: 7. The DNA for the CDR3 is TGTGCCAGCAGCGTAGGACTAGCGGGGAGCCCCTACGAGCAGTACTTC. Translated, it gives CASSVGLAGSPYEQYF.

The gene calls are TRBV11-2 and TRBJ2-1; perhaps D is TRBD1 or TRBD2 (6 bases each). The CDR3 is 15 amino acids. Germline lookup yields CDR1 SGHAT and CDR2 FQNNGV. V dropped 1 base and J dropped 4 bases, with 11 bases sitting between them. The CDR3 loop is CASSLVGGLYNEQFF. For the CDR3, the DNA is TGTGCCAGCAGCTTAGTCGGGGGCCTATACAATGAGCAGTTCTTC.

The rearrangement links TRBV29-1 to TRBJ2-7; either TRBD1 or TRBD2 may fit D (6 bases each). V lost 0 bases, J lost 1 base, and 16 bases lay in between. This CDR3 contains 16 residues. Per the germline V gene, CDR1 is SQVTM and CDR2 is ANQGSEA. Here the CDR3 reads CSVEDRERGRSYEQYF. For the CDR3, the DNA is TGCAGCGTTGAAGATCGGGAAAGGGGGAGGTCCTACGAGCAGTACTTC.

This clonotype was detected only a few times. The J gene is TRBJ2-1, the V gene TRBV5-4, with D unclear. The CDR3 contains 15 residues. The germline CDR1 and CDR2 sequences are SGHNT and YYREEE (reference sequence). Trimming shortened V by 4 bases and J by 0 bases, and 11 bases separated the two germline ends. The CDR3 nucleotides read TGTGCCAGCAGCGTCGACCCCAGCTCCTACAATGAGCAGTTCTTC. Protein sequence: CASSVDPSSYNEQFF.

V usage is TRBV4-3 and J usage is TRBJ2-4, with TRBD2 matching 11 bases. The DNA end is a closer match to TRBJ2-7, so the J assignment may be wrong. Germline V lookup: CDR1 LGHNA, CDR2 YSLEER. CDR3 size: 16 residues. The CDR3 nucleotides read TGCGCCAGCAGCCAAGATGTGGCTAGCGGGGGGAACGAGCAGTACTTC. As protein: CASSQDVASGGNEQYF.

The chain has TRBV5-1 and TRBJ2-5; TRBD2 aligns across 11 bases. In germline, CDR1 is SGHRS, CDR2 YFSETQ. V was clipped by 0 bases and J by 4 bases; unmatched bases: 8. This CDR3 is built from 17 residues. CDR3 sequence (DNA): TGCGCCAGCAGCTTGGTACTAGCGGGGGACCTTGCAGAGACCCAGTACTTC. It translates to CASSLVLAGDLAETQYF.

The chain employs TRBV7-9 and TRBJ2-3; D not resolved. Trimming shortened V by 6 bases and J by 6 bases, and 19 bases separated the two germline ends. The CDR3 contains 15 residues. Germline V gene data show CDR1 as SEHNR and CDR2 as FQNEAQ (reference sequence). The CDR3 nucleotides are TGTGCCAGCAGTATCTCTCCGGTCCTAGGGGATACGCAGTATTTT. It specifies CASSISPVLGDTQYF.

The chain carries TRBV29-1 and TRBJ2-5; D might be TRBD2 (6 bases). The CDR3 has 13 amino acids. CDR1 and CDR2 (germline): SQVTM, ANQGSEA. V was pared by 4 bases and J by 3 bases, with 12 bases between. DNA for the CDR3: TGCAGCGTTGCCCGGGGAGGAGAAGAGACCCAGTACTTC. It encodes CSVARGGEETQYF. Combining the CDR3 with reference TRBV29-1 and TRBJ2-5 gives the whole variable domain SAVISQKPSRDICQRGTSLTIQCQVDSQVTMMFWYRQQPGQSLTLIATANQGSEATYESGFVIDKFPISRPNLTFSTLTVSNMSPEDSSIYLCSVARGGEETQYFGPGTRLLVL.

The chain combines TRBV20-1 with TRBJ2-7, with a tentative D call TRBD1 (6 bases). CDR3 length equals 14 residues. Per the germline V gene, CDR1 is DFQATT and CDR2 is SNEGSKA (reference sequence). Trimming shortened V by 5 bases and J by 5 bases, and 19 bases separated the two germline ends. This chain's CDR3 is CSAALTQGINEQYF. The DNA of the CDR3 is TGCAGTGCTGCCCTAACCCAGGGGATCAACGAGCAGTACTTC.

With respect to this clonotype: Mismatch with germline at one junction end may stem from a read error. The rearrangement links TRBV4-3 to TRBJ2-1; possible D gene TRBD2, 6 bases. This CDR3 contains 17 residues. Per the germline V gene, CDR1 is LGHNA and CDR2 is YSLEER. CDR3: CACSPNKVTSSYNEQFF. The CDR3 DNA sequence: TGCGCCTGCAGCCCTAATAAGGTGACTAGCTCCTACAATGAGCAGTTCTTC.